Each of the 22 T cell receptor beta chains below was sequenced from the same sample in a study of control samples from healthy donors and cancer patients. Using immunoSEQ multiplex PCR, the repertoire was profiled, and TCRdb retains in-frame clones only, with some absent. The sample carries under 140,000 clones, over 75% recorded once. The sequenced material came from PBMCs. These receptors were collected from a woman aged 55-75 years with lung cancer.

The chain combines TRBV24-1 with TRBJ2-7; D unclear. V shed 2 bases and J shed 3 bases, with 1 base lying between them. Germline V gives CDR1 KGHDR, CDR2 SFDVKD. The CDR3 runs to 11 residues. CDR3 bases: TGTGCCACCAGTGATTACTACGAGCAGTACTTC. It specifies CATSDYYEQYF.

This chain connects TRBV6-5 to TRBJ1-5, with D possibly matching TRBD1 (5 bases). CDR3 size: 14 residues. V shed 6 bases and J shed 4 bases, with 13 bases lying between them. Germline values: CDR1 MNHEY, CDR2 SVGAGI. CDR3 residues: CASSSPRENQPQHF. DNA of the CDR3: TGTGCCAGCAGCTCCCCCAGGGAGAATCAGCCCCAGCATTTT.

The chain has TRBV15 and TRBJ1-5; 7 nucleotides align to TRBD1. V was pared by 5 bases and J by 7 bases, with 11 bases of the junction left unmatched. The CDR3 extends over 15 amino acids. Germline CDR1 is LNHNV and CDR2 is YYDKDF (reference sequence). This CDR3 reads CATSWGRGDGQPQHF. CDR3 nucleotides: TGTGCCACCAGCTGGGGCAGGGGGGACGGACAGCCCCAGCATTTT.

The chain uses TRBV19 and TRBJ1-2, with 8 bases identical to TRBD1. CDR3 length: 16 amino acids. The junction had 10 bases not matched to a gene; V was cut back by 4 bases and J by 3 bases. Germline-derived CDR1 and CDR2 are LNHDA and SQIVND (reference sequence). This CDR3 reads CASSSPGQAPYYGYTF. In nucleotides, the CDR3 is TGTGCCAGTAGTAGCCCGGGACAGGCACCTTACTATGGCTACACCTTC.

The rearrangement links TRBV10-3 to TRBJ2-7, with D maybe TRBD2 (6 bases). This CDR3 has 13 residues. CDR1 is ENHRY and CDR2 is SYGVKD in the germline V gene. V lost 6 bases and J 2 bases, leaving 11 bases between the germline ends. CDR3 residues: CAIRPGGTYEQYF. The CDR3 coding sequence is TGTGCCATCAGGCCCGGGGGAACCTACGAGCAGTACTTC.

V and J are TRBV5-8 and TRBJ1-5; 7 bases align to TRBD1. The CDR3 length is 13 residues. CDR1 and CDR2 from the germline V gene are SGHTS and YDEGEE. Trimming at V came to 4 bases and at J to 5 bases, leaving 3 bases not matched to a gene. The chain's CDR3 is CASSRDRDQPQHF. As DNA, the CDR3 is TGTGCCAGCAGCCGGGACAGAGATCAGCCCCAGCATTTT.

This clone was seen just once. V usage is TRBV19 and J usage is TRBJ2-1; 13 bases agree with TRBD2. CDR1 and CDR2 from the germline V gene are LNHDA and SQIVND (reference sequence). This CDR3 spans 20 amino acids. Trimming removed 4 bases from V and 0 bases from J; junction bases left unmatched: 12. CDR3 DNA: TGTGCCAGTAGTAGGGGACTAGCGGGGTCTTCGAGGAGCTCCTACAATGAGCAGTTCTTC. Translation: CASSRGLAGSSRSSYNEQFF.

The rearrangement joins TRBV5-1 to TRBJ1-2; D gene uncertain. Germline V lookup: CDR1 SGHRS, CDR2 YFSETQ. The CDR3 sequence is 15 residues long. V shed 0 bases and J shed 4 bases, with 13 bases lying between them. CDR3 amino acids: CASSLDVGSTYGYTF. CDR3 bases: TGCGCCAGCAGCTTGGATGTGGGCAGCACCTATGGCTACACCTTC.

The count of this clone is one. The chain recombines TRBV14 with TRBJ2-2; 7 bases agree with TRBD1. After removal of 4 bases from V and 2 bases from J, the junction contained 4 bases not matched to a gene. CDR1 is SGHDN, CDR2 FVKESK, per germline. This CDR3 is 15 amino acids long. The CDR3 spells CASSRAGGNTGELFF. CDR3 in DNA: TGTGCCAGCAGCCGGGCAGGGGGTAACACCGGGGAGCTGTTTTTT.

This sequence joins TRBV4-2 and TRBJ1-1; D unresolved. The germline CDR1 and CDR2 sequences are LGHNA and YNFKEQ. The CDR3 length is 16 residues. V was cut by 0 bases and J by 1 base, with 12 bases left in between. CDR3 residues: CASSQDGVGENTEAFF. CDR3 DNA sequence: TGTGCCAGCAGCCAAGATGGGGTGGGCGAGAACACTGAAGCTTTCTTT.

CDR3 residues: CASSYGYNSPLHF. In DNA form, the CDR3 reads TGTGCCAGCAGTTACGGTTATAATTCACCCCTCCACTTT. J is TRBJ1-6 and V is TRBV6-5, with D unclear. The CDR3 loop spans 13 amino acids. The germline V and J ends were trimmed by 2 bases and 4 bases, with 3 bases remaining between them. CDR1 is MNHEY, CDR2 SVGAGI, per germline.

The chain is built from TRBV19 and TRBJ2-3; the D gene is possibly TRBD2 (5 bases). Trimming removed 1 base at V and 4 bases at J, with 6 bases between. Germline V gives CDR1 LNHDA, CDR2 SQIVND (reference sequence). The CDR3 is 13 residues long. The CDR3 DNA sequence: TGTGCCAGTAGTATAGGGACTTCAGATACGCAGTATTTT. Amino acids: CASSIGTSDTQYF.

This clone was seen a few times. The chain carries TRBV5-1 and TRBJ2-5; no clear D gene. V was clipped by 0 bases and J by 2 bases, with 5 bases between them. This CDR3 region has 13 residues. From germline, CDR1 is SGHRS and CDR2 YFSETQ. The CDR3 DNA follows: TGCGCCAGCAGCTTGGGGTTTCAAGAGACCCAGTACTTC. Its translation: CASSLGFQETQYF.

The CDR3 sequence is CASSGHTGSLNTDTQYF. CDR3 bases: TGTGCCAGCAGCGGCCACACAGGGTCCCTTAACACAGATACGCAGTATTTT. The rearrangement links TRBV7-3 to TRBJ2-3; D possibly corresponds to TRBD1 (6 bases). Trimming left V 5 bases short and J 2 bases short, with 20 bases between. This CDR3 comprises 17 residues. Germline V CDR1 and CDR2: SGHTA, FQGTGA.

The V call is TRBV15, the J call TRBJ2-7, with TRBD2 as a possible D gene (6 bases). The CDR3 length is 17 residues. Per the germline V gene, CDR1 is LNHNV and CDR2 is YYDKDF (reference sequence). The V and J ends lost 0 bases and 0 bases respectively, with 15 bases between them. CDR3 region: CATSRDGGSLGSYEQYF. Here the CDR3 DNA reads TGTGCCACCAGCAGAGATGGAGGGTCATTGGGCTCCTACGAGCAGTACTTC.

The chain combines TRBV6-5 with TRBJ2-7, with a tentative D call TRBD2 (5 bases). CDR1 and CDR2 from the germline V gene are MNHEY and SVGAGI. The V end lost 5 bases, the J end lost 7 bases, and 15 bases lay between the germline ends. This CDR3 is 13 amino acids long. CDR3: CASSLGRGTEQYF. CDR3 in DNA: TGTGCCAGCAGTCTCGGACGGGGTACGGAGCAGTACTTC.

CDR3 nucleotides: TGCGCCAGCAGGCGGGAGGGCTACGAGCAGTACTTC. Translation: CASRREGYEQYF. J is TRBJ2-7 and V is TRBV5-1, with 9 bases matching TRBD2. Looked up from germline, CDR1 is SGHRS and CDR2 is YFSETQ. The CDR3 consists of 12 residues. V lost 5 bases, J lost 3 bases, and 0 bases stayed unmatched.

The rearrangement uses TRBV7-2 and TRBJ2-1; unclear D gene. Germline V gives CDR1 SGHTA, CDR2 FQGNSA. The ends were cut back, 0 bases at V and 8 bases at J, with 5 bases in the middle. The CDR3 is made up of 12 amino acids. CDR3 sequence: CASSLALDEQFF. The CDR3 DNA sequence: TGTGCCAGCAGCTTAGCCCTGGATGAGCAGTTCTTC.

The chain recombines TRBV3-1 (or the pseudogene TRBV3-2) with TRBJ2-1; D is unresolved. Deletions cut 4 bases from V and 8 bases from J, with 9 bases between. Germline V lookup: CDR1 LGHDT, CDR2 YNNKEL (reference sequence). The CDR3 is 12 amino acids. The CDR3 spells CASSPQGHEQFF. Written as DNA, the CDR3 is TGTGCCAGCAGCCCACAAGGTCATGAGCAGTTCTTC.

This chain connects TRBV27 to TRBJ1-5; tentatively, D is TRBD1 (5 bases). This CDR3 has 18 amino acids. V lost 2 bases to trimming and J lost 1 base, with 18 bases between them. CDR1 is MNHEY, CDR2 SMNVEV, per germline (reference sequence). CDR3: CASSLTPSGTESNQPQHF. CDR3 DNA: TGTGCCAGCAGTTTAACACCTTCCGGGACCGAGAGCAATCAGCCCCAGCATTTT.

The chain has TRBV30 and TRBJ2-3; D gene uncertain. CDR3 length: 11 amino acids. Trimming left V 3 bases short and J 6 bases short, with 7 bases between. Germline loops: CDR1 GTSNPN, CDR2 SVGIG (reference sequence). The CDR3 sequence: CAWSPMDTQYF. CDR3 in DNA: TGTGCCTGGAGCCCTATGGATACGCAGTATTTT.

The chain recombines TRBV2 with TRBJ2-3; 9 bases match TRBD2. CDR1 SNHLY and CDR2 FYNNEI come from the germline V gene. The CDR3 consists of 14 residues. V was clipped by 7 bases and J by 5 bases; unmatched bases: 7. Written as DNA, the CDR3 is TGTGCCAGCAATCCGGGACTAGCTTTAGATACGCAGTATTTT. Its translation: CASNPGLALDTQYF.